Sequencing of this T cell receptor (beta chain) was carried out in a study of blood T cell repertoires in COVID-19 (dated by TCRdb to 2020 to 2022). Describing the broader study: Samples covering the acute and convalescent phases of COVID-19 were provided by collaborators in the United States, Italy and Spain. The prospective study material was composed of cDNA or gDNA derived from T cells, B-cell-depleted T cells, or PBMCs. Deeply sampled blood TCRbeta repertoires from subjects exposed to, actively infected with, or recovered from COVID-19 were included in the dataset. The repertoires were released in a freely available public database meant as a resource for research on the immune response to SARS-CoV-2. Samples were obtained from the ongoing ImmuneRACE study (first 160 participants) and from 1,254 subjects provided by 6 global collaborators. A de-identified subject ID, COVID-19 status, age in years and sex were almost always included in the sample metadata. Where HLA class I and class II types were available, the types were taken from metadata supplied by the sample provider, not from assay-based typing.

General conclusions and limits of the study: The amount of clinical and demographic metadata varied by source and participant and was provided uncurated.

This clone was seen more than once but under ten times. Its antigen target is currently unknown. No base quality information exists; no much larger clone differs at one position. Samples from volunteer blood donors who had recovered from COVID-19 were contributed by a second Seattle source. Each collaborating institution followed its own protocols to collect whole blood in K2EDTA tubes. Collaborator samples were shipped for TCRbeta analysis as frozen whole blood, isolated PBMCs, or DNA extracted from either sample type. For CDR1 and CDR2, the germline V gene lists SGHVS and FNYEAQ. From its cysteine to its phenylalanine, the CDR3 spans 18 amino acids. The DNA shown is the 54-base CDR3, in frame from base 1. Unmatched junction bases come to 16, with V trimmed by 5 bases and J by 5 bases. TCRbeta CDR3 regions were amplified from genomic DNA using the immunoSEQ Assay, a bias-controlled multiplex PCR. On the authors' methods: The number of nucleated cells in each sample was estimated from the amplification of reference gene primers within the assay. To quantify the absolute abundance of each unique TCRbeta CDR3 rearrangement, sequence reads were collapsed and filtered. Productive Simpson clonality was computed per sample as the square root of Simpson's diversity index over productive rearrangements. TCRdb took this table from immuneACCESS and kept in-frame rearrangements with V and J called. Such tables lack part of the clones; where checked against another copy, unresolved V genes explain under half of the gap, and the rest is unexplained. V and J calls and clone size follow that table, whereas D and trimming were derived from the DNA. The sample table records 240,000 or so clones; around 88% of these occur just once. Over 3% of the sample is taken by the ten largest.

This chain joins TRBV7-6 to TRBJ2-2; the junction holds 8 bases that match TRBD1. Sequenced material: peripheral blood. The origin of this receptor is a woman in her 30s who had recovered from COVID-19. This receptor has the CDR3 CASSGGPRHRGKTGELFF. DNA sequence: TGTGCCAGCAGCGGTGGTCCCCGACACAGGGGGAAGACCGGGGAGCTGTTTTTT.